This T cell receptor (beta chain) comes out of a study of radiotherapy plus CTLA-4 blockade in lung cancer. Study-wide context: With over 25% of patients having disease control, objective responses were seen in 15% to 20%.

Measured with immunoSEQ multiplex PCR; TCRdb has only the in-frame clones, and not every one. The sample yields more than 100,000 clones, approximately 90% seen once. This clone was counted once. The antigen remains undetermined. Germline assignment: CDR1 MNHEY and CDR2 SVGAGI. With 5 bases clipped from V and 6 bases from J, the junction kept 4 bases outside the gene matches. The CDR3 has 13 amino acids. Enrolled patients, whose metastatic non-small-cell lung cancer was chemo-refractory, received focal radiation plus CTLA-4 blockade with ipilimumab. General observations from the study: Early blood T cell clone dynamics reportedly forecast response best, with interferon-beta. After radiotherapy and ipilimumab, tumor-derived clones expanded in peripheral blood.

V usage is TRBV6-5 and J usage is TRBJ1-5, with 7 bases aligning to TRBD1. The source material was peripheral blood, sampled from a patient treated with radiotherapy plus ipilimumab. The source of this sequence is a human donor with non-small cell lung cancer that progressed on radiotherapy plus ipilimumab. The CDR3 nucleotides are TGTGCCAGCAGTCCACAGGGGTTTCAGCCCCAGCATTTT. This translates into CASSPQGFQPQHF.